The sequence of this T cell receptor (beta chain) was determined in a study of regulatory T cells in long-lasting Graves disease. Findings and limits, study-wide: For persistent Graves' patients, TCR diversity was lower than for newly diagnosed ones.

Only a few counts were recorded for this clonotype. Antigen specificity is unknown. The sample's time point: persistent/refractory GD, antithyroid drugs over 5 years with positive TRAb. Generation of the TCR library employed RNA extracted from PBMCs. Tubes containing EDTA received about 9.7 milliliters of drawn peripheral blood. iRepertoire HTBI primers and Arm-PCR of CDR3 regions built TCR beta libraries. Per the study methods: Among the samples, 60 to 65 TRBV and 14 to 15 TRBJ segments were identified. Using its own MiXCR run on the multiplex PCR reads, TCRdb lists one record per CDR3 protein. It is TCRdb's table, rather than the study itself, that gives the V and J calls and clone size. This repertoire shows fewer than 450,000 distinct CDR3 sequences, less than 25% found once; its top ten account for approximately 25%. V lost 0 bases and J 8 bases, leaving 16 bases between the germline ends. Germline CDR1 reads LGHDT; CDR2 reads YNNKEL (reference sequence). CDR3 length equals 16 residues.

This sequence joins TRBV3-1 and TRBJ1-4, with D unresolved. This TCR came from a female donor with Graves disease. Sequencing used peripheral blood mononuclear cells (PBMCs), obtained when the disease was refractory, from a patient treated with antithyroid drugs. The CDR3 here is CASSQDALGFEEKLFF. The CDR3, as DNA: TGTGCCAGCAGCCAAGATGCTCTGGGGTTCGAAGAAAAACTGTTTTTT.